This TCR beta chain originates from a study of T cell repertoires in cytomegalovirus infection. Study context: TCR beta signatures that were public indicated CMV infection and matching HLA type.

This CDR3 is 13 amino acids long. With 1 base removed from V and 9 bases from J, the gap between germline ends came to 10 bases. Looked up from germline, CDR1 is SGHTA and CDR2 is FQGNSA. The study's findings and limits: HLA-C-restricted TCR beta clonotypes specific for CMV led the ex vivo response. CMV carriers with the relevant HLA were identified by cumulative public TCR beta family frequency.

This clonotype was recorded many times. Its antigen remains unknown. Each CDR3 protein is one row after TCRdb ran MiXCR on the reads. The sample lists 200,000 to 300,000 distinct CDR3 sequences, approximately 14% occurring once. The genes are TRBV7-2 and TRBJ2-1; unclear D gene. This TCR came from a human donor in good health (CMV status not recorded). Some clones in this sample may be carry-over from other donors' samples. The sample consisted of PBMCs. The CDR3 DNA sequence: TGTGCCAGCAGCTTAGTTCGTGTGGGTGAGCAGTTCTTC. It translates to CASSLVRVGEQFF.